A selection of T cell receptor beta chains follows, all from one sample in a study of PD-1 blockade in classical Hodgkin lymphoma. This table comes from immunoSEQ multiplex PCR, and its TCRdb copy is limited to in-frame clones, with some not included. Here the sample spans tens of thousands of clones, around 80% being singletons. Sequenced here: peripheral blood mononuclear cells (PBMCs), sampled before the fourth cycle of nivolumab. The receptors were gathered from a human donor with classical Hodgkin lymphoma. Each CDR3 is given without its conserved first and last residue.

V: TRBV18
J: TRBJ1-2
CDR3: ASSADRGNYGYT

V: TRBV28
J: TRBJ2-1
CDR3: ASSLGQPNEQF

V: TRBV7-2
J: TRBJ1-2
CDR3: ASSLVGGGGYT

V: TRBV7-8
J: TRBJ1-2
CDR3: ASSLARGTGYGYT

V: TRBV5-1
J: TRBJ1-2
CDR3: ASSLDVTGDGYT

V: TRBV2
J: TRBJ1-1
CDR3: ASRDAQGGITEAF

V: TRBV27
J: TRBJ2-5
CDR3: ASSLSPRIQETQY

V: TRBV7-9
J: TRBJ2-1
CDR3: ASSFGQGRDEQF

V: TRBV19
J: TRBJ1-5
CDR3: ASSPAGSNQPQH

V: TRBV4-2
J: TRBJ2-2
CDR3: ASSQAILFWAGELF

V: TRBV30
J: TRBJ1-3
CDR3: AWRDDSSGNTIY

V: TRBV9
J: TRBJ2-7
CDR3: ASSRDFGTYEQY

V: TRBV5-1
J: TRBJ2-3
CDR3: ASSLDAGASTDTQY

V: TRBV10-3
J: TRBJ2-3
CDR3: AISKGQENTDTQY

V: TRBV27
J: TRBJ2-5
CDR3: ASSFVWASGVQPETQY

V: TRBV2
J: TRBJ1-1
CDR3: ASSESSTLNTEAF

V: TRBV28
J: TRBJ2-7
CDR3: ASSLSLRTGHSYEQY

V: TRBV9
J: TRBJ2-5
CDR3: ASSGTGGGVLETQY

V: TRBV7-2
J: TRBJ2-3
CDR3: ASSQTSGGDTQY

V: TRBV27
J: TRBJ2-1
CDR3: ASSRVNYNEQF

V: TRBV5-5
J: TRBJ1-2
CDR3: ASSLLGDWGYT

V: TRBV4-2
J: TRBJ2-7
CDR3: ASSSGGYEQY

V: TRBV6-5
J: TRBJ2-2
CDR3: ASSYGGRTGELF